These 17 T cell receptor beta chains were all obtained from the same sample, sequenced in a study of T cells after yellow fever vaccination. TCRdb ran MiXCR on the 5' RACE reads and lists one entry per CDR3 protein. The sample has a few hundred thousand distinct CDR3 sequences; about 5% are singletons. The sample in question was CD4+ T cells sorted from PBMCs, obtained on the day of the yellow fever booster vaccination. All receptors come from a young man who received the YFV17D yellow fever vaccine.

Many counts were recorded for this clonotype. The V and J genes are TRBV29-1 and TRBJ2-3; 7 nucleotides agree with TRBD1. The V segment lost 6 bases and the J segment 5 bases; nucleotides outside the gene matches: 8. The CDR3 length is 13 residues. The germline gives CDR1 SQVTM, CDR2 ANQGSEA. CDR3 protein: CSVHRGSGDTQYF. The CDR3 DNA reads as TGCAGCGTGCACAGGGGTTCGGGAGATACGCAGTATTTT.

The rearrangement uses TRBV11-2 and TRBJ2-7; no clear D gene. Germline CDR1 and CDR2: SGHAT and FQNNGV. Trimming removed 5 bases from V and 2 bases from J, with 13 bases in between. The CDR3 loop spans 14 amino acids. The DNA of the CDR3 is TGTGCCAGCAGCACCCTGGACGGCCCCTACGAGCAGTACGTC. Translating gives CASSTLDGPYEQYV.

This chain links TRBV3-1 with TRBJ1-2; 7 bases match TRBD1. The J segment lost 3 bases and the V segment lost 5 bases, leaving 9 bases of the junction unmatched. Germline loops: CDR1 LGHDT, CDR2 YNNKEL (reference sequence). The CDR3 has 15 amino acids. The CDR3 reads CASSKWDSPDYGYTF. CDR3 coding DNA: TGTGCCAGCAGCAAATGGGACAGTCCGGACTATGGCTACACCTTC.

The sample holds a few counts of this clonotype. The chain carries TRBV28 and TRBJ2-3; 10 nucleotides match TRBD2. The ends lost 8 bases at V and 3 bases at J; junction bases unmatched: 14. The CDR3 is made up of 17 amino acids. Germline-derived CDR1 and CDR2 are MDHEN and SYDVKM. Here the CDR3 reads CASPPASGGYNTDTQYF. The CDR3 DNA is TGTGCCAGCCCGCCCGCTAGCGGGGGTTATAATACAGATACGCAGTATTTT.

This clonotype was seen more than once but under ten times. CDR3 nucleotides: TGTGCCAGCGACCTTCAGGGGGGGCGAGATACGCAGTATTTT. Its translation: CASDLQGGRDTQYF. The chain couples TRBV12-3 or TRBV12-4 to TRBJ2-3; D is possibly TRBD1 or TRBD2 (7 bases each). V was shortened by 8 bases and J by 5 bases, with 17 bases between the two germline ends. This CDR3 is 14 amino acids long.

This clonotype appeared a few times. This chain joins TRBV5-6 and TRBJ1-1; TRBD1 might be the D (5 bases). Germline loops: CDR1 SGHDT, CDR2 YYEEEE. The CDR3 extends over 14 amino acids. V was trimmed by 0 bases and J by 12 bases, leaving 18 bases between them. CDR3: CASSLGPRGGTPFF. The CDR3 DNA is TGTGCCAGCAGCTTGGGGCCTCGTGGAGGGACCCCTTTCTTT.

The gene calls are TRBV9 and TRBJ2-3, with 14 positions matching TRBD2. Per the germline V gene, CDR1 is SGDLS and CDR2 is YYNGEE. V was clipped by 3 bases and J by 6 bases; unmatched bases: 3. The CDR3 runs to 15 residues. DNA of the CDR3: TGTGCCAGCAGCGGGACTAGCGGGGGGATGGATACGCAGTATTTT. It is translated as CASSGTSGGMDTQYF.

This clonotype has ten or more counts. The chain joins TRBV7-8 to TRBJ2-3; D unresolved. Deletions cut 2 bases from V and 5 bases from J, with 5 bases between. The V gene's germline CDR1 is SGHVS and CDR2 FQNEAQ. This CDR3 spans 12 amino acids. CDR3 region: CASSLSLDTQYF. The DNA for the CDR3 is TGTGCCAGCAGCTTATCCCTAGATACGCAGTATTTT.

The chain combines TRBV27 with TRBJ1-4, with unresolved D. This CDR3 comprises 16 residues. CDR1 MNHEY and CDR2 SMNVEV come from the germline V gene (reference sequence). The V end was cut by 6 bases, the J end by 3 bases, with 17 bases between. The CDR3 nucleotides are TGTGCCAGCAGGAAAAGTGTGCGCTGGTCTAATGAAAAACTGTTTTTT. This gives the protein CASRKSVRWSNEKLFF.

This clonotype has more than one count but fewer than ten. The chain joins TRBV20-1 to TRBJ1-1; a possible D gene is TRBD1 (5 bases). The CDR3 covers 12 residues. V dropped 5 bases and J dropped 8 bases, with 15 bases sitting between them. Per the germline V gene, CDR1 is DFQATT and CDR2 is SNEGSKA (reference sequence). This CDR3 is CSARYGAQEAFF. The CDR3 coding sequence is TGCAGTGCTCGATACGGGGCCCAGGAAGCTTTCTTT.

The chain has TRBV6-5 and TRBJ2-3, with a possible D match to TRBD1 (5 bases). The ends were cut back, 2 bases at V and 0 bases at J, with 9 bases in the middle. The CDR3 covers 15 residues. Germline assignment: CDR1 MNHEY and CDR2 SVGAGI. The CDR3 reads CASSYGATSTDTQYF. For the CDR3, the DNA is TGTGCCAGCAGTTACGGGGCAACTAGCACAGATACGCAGTATTTT.

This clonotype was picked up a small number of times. This CDR3 reads CSARLAGGPADTQYF. Here the CDR3 DNA reads TGCAGTGCTAGGCTAGCGGGGGGGCCCGCAGATACGCAGTATTTT. The chain is built from TRBV20-1 and TRBJ2-3; 12 positions agree with TRBD2. V shed 3 bases and J 4 bases; nucleotides not matched to a gene: 5. Looked up from germline, CDR1 is DFQATT and CDR2 is SNEGSKA (reference sequence). This CDR3 has 15 residues.

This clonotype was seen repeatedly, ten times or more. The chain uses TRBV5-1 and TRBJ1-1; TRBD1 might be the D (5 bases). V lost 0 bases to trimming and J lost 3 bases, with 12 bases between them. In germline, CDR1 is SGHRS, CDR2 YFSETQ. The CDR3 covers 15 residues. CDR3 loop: CASSLDGDSYTEAFF. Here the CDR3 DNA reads TGCGCCAGCAGCTTGGATGGAGACAGTTACACTGAAGCTTTCTTT.

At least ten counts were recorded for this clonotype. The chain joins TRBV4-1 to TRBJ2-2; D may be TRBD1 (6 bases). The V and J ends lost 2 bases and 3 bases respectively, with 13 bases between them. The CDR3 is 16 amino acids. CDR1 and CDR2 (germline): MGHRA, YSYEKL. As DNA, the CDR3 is TGCGCCAGCAGCCAACTTAACGACAGGTACACCGGGGAGCTGTTTTTT. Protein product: CASSQLNDRYTGELFF.

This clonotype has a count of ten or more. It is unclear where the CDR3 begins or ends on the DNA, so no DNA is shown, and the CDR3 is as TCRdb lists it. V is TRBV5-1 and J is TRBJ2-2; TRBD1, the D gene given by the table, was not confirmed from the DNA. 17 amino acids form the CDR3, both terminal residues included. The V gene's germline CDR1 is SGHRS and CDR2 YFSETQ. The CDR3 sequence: CASSPAQGALRAGELFF.

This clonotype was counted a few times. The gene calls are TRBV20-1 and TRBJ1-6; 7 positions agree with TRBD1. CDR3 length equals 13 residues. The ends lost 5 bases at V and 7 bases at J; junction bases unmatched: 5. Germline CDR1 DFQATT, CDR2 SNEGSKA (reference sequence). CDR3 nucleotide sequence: TGCAGTGCTTACAGGGGAGAAAATTCACCCCTCCACTTT. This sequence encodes CSAYRGENSPLHF.

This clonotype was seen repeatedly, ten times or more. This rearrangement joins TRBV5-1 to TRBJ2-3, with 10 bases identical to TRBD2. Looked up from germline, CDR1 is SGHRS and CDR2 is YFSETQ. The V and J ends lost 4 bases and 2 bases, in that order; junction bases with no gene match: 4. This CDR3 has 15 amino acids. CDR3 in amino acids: CASSGTSAYTDTQYF. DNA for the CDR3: TGCGCCAGCAGCGGGACTAGCGCGTACACAGATACGCAGTATTTT.